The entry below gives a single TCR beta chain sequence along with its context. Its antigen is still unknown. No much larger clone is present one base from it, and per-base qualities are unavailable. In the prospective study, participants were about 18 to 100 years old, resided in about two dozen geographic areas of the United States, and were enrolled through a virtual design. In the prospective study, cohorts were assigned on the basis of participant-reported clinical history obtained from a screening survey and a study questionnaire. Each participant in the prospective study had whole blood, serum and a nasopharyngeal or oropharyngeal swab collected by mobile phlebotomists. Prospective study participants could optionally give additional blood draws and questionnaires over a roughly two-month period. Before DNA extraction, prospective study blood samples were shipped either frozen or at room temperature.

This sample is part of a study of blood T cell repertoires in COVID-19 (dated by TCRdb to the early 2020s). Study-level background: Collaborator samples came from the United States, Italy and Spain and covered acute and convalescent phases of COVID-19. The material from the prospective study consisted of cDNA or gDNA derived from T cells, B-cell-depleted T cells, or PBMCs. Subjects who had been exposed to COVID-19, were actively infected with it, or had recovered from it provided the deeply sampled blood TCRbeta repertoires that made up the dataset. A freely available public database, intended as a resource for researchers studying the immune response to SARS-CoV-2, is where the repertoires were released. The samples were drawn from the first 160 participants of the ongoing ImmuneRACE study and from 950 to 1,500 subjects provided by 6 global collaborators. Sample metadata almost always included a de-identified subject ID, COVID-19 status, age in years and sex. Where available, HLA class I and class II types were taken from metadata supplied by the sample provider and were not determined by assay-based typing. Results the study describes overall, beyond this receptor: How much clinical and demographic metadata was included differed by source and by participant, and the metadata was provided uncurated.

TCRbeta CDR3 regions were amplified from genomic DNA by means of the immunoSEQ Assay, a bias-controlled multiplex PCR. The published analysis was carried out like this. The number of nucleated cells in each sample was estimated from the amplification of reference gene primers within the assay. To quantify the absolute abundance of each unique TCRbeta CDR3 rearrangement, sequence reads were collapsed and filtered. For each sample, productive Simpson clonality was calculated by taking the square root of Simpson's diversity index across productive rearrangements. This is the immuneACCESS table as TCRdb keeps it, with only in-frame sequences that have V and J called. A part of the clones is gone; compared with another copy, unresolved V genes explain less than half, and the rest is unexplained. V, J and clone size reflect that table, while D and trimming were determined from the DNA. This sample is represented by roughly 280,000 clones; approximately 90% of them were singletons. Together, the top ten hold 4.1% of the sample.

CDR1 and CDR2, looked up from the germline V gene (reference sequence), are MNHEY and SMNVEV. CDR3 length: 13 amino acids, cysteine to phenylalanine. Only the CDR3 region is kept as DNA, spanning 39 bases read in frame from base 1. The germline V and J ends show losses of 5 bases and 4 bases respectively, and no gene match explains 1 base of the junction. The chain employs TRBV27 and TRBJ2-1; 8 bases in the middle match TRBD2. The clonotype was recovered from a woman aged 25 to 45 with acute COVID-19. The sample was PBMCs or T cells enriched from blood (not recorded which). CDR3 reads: CASSKRGYNEQFF. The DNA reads TGTGCCAGCAGTAAGCGGGGGTACAATGAGCAGTTCTTC.